Following are 26 T cell receptor beta chains from one sample sequenced in a study of blood T cell repertoires in COVID-19. Clones were read by immunoSEQ multiplex PCR, and TCRdb kept only the in-frame ones, dropping some. The table includes tens of thousands of clones, approximately 78% detected once. Sequencing was carried out using peripheral blood. The receptor set was obtained from a human donor with acute or convalescent COVID-19. The donor label of this sample is uncertain.

The chain employs TRBV30 and TRBJ1-2, with TRBD1 matching over 7 bases. The CDR3 extends over 13 amino acids. Germline-derived CDR1 and CDR2 are GTSNPN and SVGIG (reference sequence). Trimming removed 5 bases from V and 3 bases from J; junction bases left unmatched: 6. Written as DNA, the CDR3 is TGTGCCTGGGACCAAGGGGGCGACTATGGCTACACCTTC. It encodes CAWDQGGDYGYTF.

V is TRBV25-1 and J is TRBJ1-1; unclear D gene. Germline V gene sequence: CDR1 MGHDK, CDR2 SYGVNS. This CDR3 has 13 residues. V was clipped by 1 base and J by 2 bases, with 5 bases between them. The CDR3 sequence is CASSELANTEAFF. The CDR3 DNA reads TGTGCCAGCAGTGAATTAGCCAACACTGAAGCTTTCTTT.

This rearrangement joins TRBV28 to TRBJ1-6, with 10 bases fitting TRBD1. This CDR3 is 15 amino acids long. V shed 5 bases and J 14 bases; nucleotides not matched to a gene: 12. In germline, CDR1 is MDHEN, CDR2 SYDVKM. The DNA for the CDR3 is TGTGCCAGCAGTGGACCGGGACAGGGGAATCGGTCCCTCCACTTT. Protein: CASSGPGQGNRSLHF.

The V gene is TRBV7-3, the J gene TRBJ2-1, with 8 positions matching TRBD1. CDR1 and CDR2 from the germline V gene are SGHTA and FQGTGA. CDR3 length: 15 residues. Trimming cost V 3 bases and J 5 bases; bases outside gene matches: 6. CDR3 nucleotide sequence: TGTGCCAGCAGCTTCCAGGGGGCTGGAAACAATGAGCAGTTCTTC. Translating gives CASSFQGAGNNEQFF.

This sequence joins TRBV27 and TRBJ2-1; 7 positions match TRBD2. CDR1 is MNHEY, CDR2 SMNVEV, per germline (reference sequence). The CDR3 runs 14 residues. V shed 5 bases and J 4 bases; nucleotides not matched to a gene: 5. DNA of the CDR3: TGTGCCAGCAGTCGACTAGCAAATTACAATGAGCAGTTCTTC. It yields the protein CASSRLANYNEQFF.

This chain links TRBV5-1 with TRBJ2-3, with D perhaps TRBD2 (5 bases). Germline V CDR1 and CDR2: SGHRS, YFSETQ. The V end was cut by 0 bases, the J end by 4 bases, with 15 bases between. The CDR3 length is 16 residues. Here the CDR3 DNA reads TGCGCCAGCAGCTTGGGGACTTCCGATGCGGCAGATACGCAGTATTTT. Amino acids: CASSLGTSDAADTQYF.

The rearrangement joins TRBV24-1 to TRBJ1-4; 7 bases agree with TRBD1. The V gene's germline CDR1 is KGHDR and CDR2 SFDVKD. The CDR3 covers 11 residues. V trimming: 7 bases; J trimming: 16 bases; junction bases outside the gene matches: 8. The CDR3 protein is CATRGQSATFF. The CDR3 nucleotides read TGTGCCACCAGGGGACAGTCAGCAACGTTTTTT.

This chain links TRBV7-9 with TRBJ1-1; no clear D gene. With 1 base removed from V and 9 bases from J, the gap between germline ends came to 9 bases. Looked up from germline, CDR1 is SEHNR and CDR2 is FQNEAQ (reference sequence). The CDR3 sequence is 12 residues long. CDR3 DNA: TGTGCCAGCAGCTTAGGAGTAAAGAAAGCTTTCTTT. Protein sequence: CASSLGVKKAFF.

The rearrangement links TRBV29-1 to TRBJ1-1; D unresolved. CDR3 length: 12 residues. Trimming took 4 bases from V and 6 from J, leaving 12 bases between them. The germline V gene encodes CDR1 SQVTM and CDR2 ANQGSEA. The CDR3 DNA is TGCAGCGTTGCCCCTCAAGTAGCTGAAGCTTTCTTT. Translated, it gives CSVAPQVAEAFF. Supplemented by reference TRBV29-1 and TRBJ1-1, the full variable domain reads SAVISQKPSRDICQRGTSLTIQCQVDSQVTMMFWYRQQPGQSLTLIATANQGSEATYESGFVIDKFPISRPNLTFSTLTVSNMSPEDSSIYLCSVAPQVAEAFFGQGTRLTVV.

The chain employs TRBV28 and TRBJ2-2; 7 bases line up with TRBD2. Germline V gene data show CDR1 as MDHEN and CDR2 as SYDVKM. This CDR3 region has 15 residues. Trimming took 7 bases from V and 7 from J; bases not matched to a gene: 12. CDR3 sequence (DNA): TGTGCCAGCATGCGCAGGGAGGGTTTTGTCGGGGAGCTGTTTTTT. Translation gives CASMRREGFVGELFF.

V and J are TRBV30 and TRBJ1-1; TRBD1 is a possible D gene (5 bases). The CDR3 runs to 14 residues. V was cut by 0 bases and J by 6 bases, with 14 bases left in between. The germline CDR1 and CDR2 sequences are GTSNPN and SVGIG (reference sequence). CDR3 DNA: TGTGCCTGGAGTGTTCCGGGACGGGGGGCTGAAGCTTTCTTT. This translates into CAWSVPGRGAEAFF.

The chain couples TRBV27 to TRBJ2-7; 8 nucleotides match TRBD1. CDR3 length equals 15 residues. Germline V gene lookup returns CDR1 MNHEY and CDR2 SMNVEV (reference sequence). V lost 6 bases to trimming and J lost 2 bases; unmatched junction nucleotides: 9. The CDR3 coding sequence is TGTGCCAGCAGGGGGACAGGCAAATTTACCTACGAGCAGTACTTC. It is translated as CASRGTGKFTYEQYF.

This chain connects TRBV7-2 to TRBJ2-7; 8 bases are shared with TRBD1. The CDR3 has 14 residues. Germline assignment: CDR1 SGHTA and CDR2 FQGNSA. The junction had 5 bases not matched to a gene; V was cut back by 5 bases and J by 2 bases. The CDR3 DNA reads TGTGCCAGCAGCCAGGACAGGGTGACCTACGAGCAGTACTTC. This encodes CASSQDRVTYEQYF. Variable domain in full (rest from reference TRBV7-2 and TRBJ2-7): GAGVSQSPSNKVTEKGKDVELRCDPISGHTALYWYRQSLGQGLEFLIYFQGNSAPDKSGLPSDRFSAERTGGSVSTLTIQRTQQEDSAVYLCASSQDRVTYEQYFGPGTRLTVT.

The chain carries TRBV11-3 and TRBJ1-2; D remains ambiguous. The CDR3 sequence is 14 residues long. The germline CDR1 and CDR2 sequences are SGHNT and YENEEA. V lost 2 bases and J 6 bases, leaving 13 bases between the germline ends. DNA of the CDR3: TGTGCCAGCAGCTTAAATTGGCGGAGGGATGGCTACACCTTC. Translation gives CASSLNWRRDGYTF.

The CDR3 protein is CASSPRREQYF. The CDR3 DNA follows: TGTGCCAGCAGTCCGAGGCGGGAGCAGTACTTC. The rearrangement joins TRBV2 to TRBJ2-7; no clear D gene. This CDR3 comprises 11 residues. V gave up 5 bases and J gave up 7 bases, with 9 bases separating them. Germline CDR1 is SNHLY and CDR2 is FYNNEI.

This chain joins TRBV4-3 and TRBJ2-1, with 13 bases lining up with TRBD2. Germline V gives CDR1 LGHNA, CDR2 YSLEER. The ends lost 4 bases at V and 5 bases at J; junction bases unmatched: 8. The CDR3 consists of 17 residues. The CDR3 bases are TGCGCCAGCAGCCTTCGGACTAGCGGGAGAATTGACAATGAGCAGTTCTTC. The encoded protein is CASSLRTSGRIDNEQFF.

CDR3 loop: CATSGFAGNGYTF. Written as DNA, the CDR3 is TGTGCCACCAGTGGATTTGCAGGGAATGGCTACACCTTC. The V and J genes are TRBV24-1 and TRBJ1-2; maybe TRBD1 (5 bases). Trimming removed 5 bases from V and 6 bases from J, with 12 bases in between. Germline loops: CDR1 KGHDR, CDR2 SFDVKD. The CDR3 loop spans 13 amino acids.

This chain's CDR3 is CASSSPPVYEQYF. CDR3 in DNA: TGTGCCAGCAGTTCCCCCCCGGTCTACGAGCAGTACTTC. The chain is built from TRBV27 and TRBJ2-7; no firm D call. The germline CDR1 and CDR2 sequences are MNHEY and SMNVEV (reference sequence). The CDR3 consists of 13 residues. V lost 4 bases and J 3 bases, leaving 10 bases between the germline ends.

This clone has only a few counts. The chain carries TRBV19 and TRBJ2-1; 8 bases agree with TRBD1. CDR1 and CDR2 (germline): LNHDA, SQIVND (reference sequence). CDR3 size: 19 residues. The V segment lost 0 bases and the J segment 6 bases; nucleotides outside the gene matches: 16. CDR3 residues: CASSIDALIGQGSSNEQFF. CDR3 coding DNA: TGTGCCAGTAGTATAGATGCGTTGATAGGACAGGGTAGTTCCAATGAGCAGTTCTTC.

This chain connects TRBV18 to TRBJ2-2, with a possible D match to TRBD1 (6 bases). Germline V CDR1 and CDR2: KGHSH, LQKENI. The CDR3 is 15 residues long. Between the trimmed V and J ends, which lost 4 bases and 3 bases, there was a span of 12 bases. CDR3 loop: CASSQQTGDTGELFF. As DNA, the CDR3 is TGTGCCAGCTCACAACAGACAGGAGACACCGGGGAGCTGTTTTTT.

The J gene is TRBJ1-4, the V gene TRBV7-9; 7 nucleotides match TRBD1. The V gene's germline CDR1 is SEHNR and CDR2 FQNEAQ (reference sequence). Losses at the gene ends were 5 bases for V and 8 bases for J; bases not matched to a gene: 2. This CDR3 is built from 12 residues. The CDR3 DNA sequence: TGTGCCAGCAGCCCAGGGGGGGAAAAACTGTTTTTT. Its protein is CASSPGGEKLFF.

This clone has a handful of counts. J is TRBJ2-2 and V is TRBV2; 11 bases are shared with TRBD2. The CDR3 is made up of 16 amino acids. Looked up from germline, CDR1 is SNHLY and CDR2 is FYNNEI. V lost 4 bases, J lost 2 bases, and 3 bases stayed unmatched. The CDR3 loop is CASSAGTSGNTGELFF. For the CDR3, the DNA is TGTGCCAGCAGTGCCGGGACTAGCGGAAACACCGGGGAGCTGTTTTTT.

This rearrangement joins TRBV5-1 to TRBJ1-2; D gene uncertain. From germline, CDR1 is SGHRS and CDR2 YFSETQ. The V and J ends lost 2 bases and 7 bases respectively, with 12 bases between them. The CDR3 covers 13 residues. The CDR3 reads CASSFNAGPGYTF. CDR3 nucleotides: TGCGCCAGCAGCTTTAATGCTGGGCCTGGCTACACCTTC.

The chain has TRBV7-6 and TRBJ2-1; tentatively, D is TRBD2 (6 bases). V dropped 4 bases and J dropped 5 bases, with 15 bases sitting between them. Germline CDR1 is SGHVS and CDR2 is FNYEAQ. CDR3 length: 15 amino acids. The chain's CDR3 is CASSSDGLANNEQFF. The CDR3 DNA reads TGTGCCAGCAGCTCAGATGGGCTAGCGAACAATGAGCAGTTCTTC.

This clone has a single count. The CDR3 sequence is CASRTSGGSAYF. For the CDR3, the DNA is TGTGCCAGCAGGACTAGCGGGGGCTCTGCGTACTTC. The chain carries TRBV2 and TRBJ2-5, with 12 bases aligning to TRBD2. CDR3 length: 12 amino acids. CDR1 is SNHLY, CDR2 FYNNEI, per germline. J lost 13 bases, V lost 6 bases, and 6 bases had no gene match.

There are a few counts of this clone. The rearrangement joins TRBV29-1 to TRBJ2-6, with a weak D call TRBD1 (5 bases). The CDR3 contains 17 residues. Germline CDR1 SQVTM, CDR2 ANQGSEA. V was pared by 0 bases and J by 0 bases, with 12 bases between. As DNA, the CDR3 is TGCAGCGTTGAAGAGCTTACAGGAATCTCTGGGGCCAACGTCCTGACTTTC. Translating it yields CSVEELTGISGANVLTF. The full variable domain, with the rest looked up from reference TRBV29-1 and TRBJ2-6, is SAVISQKPSRDICQRGTSLTIQCQVDSQVTMMFWYRQQPGQSLTLIATANQGSEATYESGFVIDKFPISRPNLTFSTLTVSNMSPEDSSIYLCSVEELTGISGANVLTFGAGSRLTVL.